The 24 T cell receptor beta chains presented below share a single source sample, sequenced in a study of shared clonotypes between healthy human individuals. Data came from immunoSEQ multiplex PCR; TCRdb stores just in-frame clones and leaves some out. The sample has roughly 2.5 million clones, roughly 92% seen once. Sequencing was done on a sample of naive CD4+ T cells sorted from blood. As to subset: CD45RA+ positively selected. The receptors originated from a young man in good health.

Comments on this clone: Other DNA sequences in this specimen translate into the identical CDR3. The chain uses TRBV5-1 and TRBJ2-3; D might be TRBD2 (6 bases). The CDR3 has 14 residues. CDR1 SGHRS and CDR2 YFSETQ come from the germline V gene. V gave up 1 base and J gave up 2 bases, with 8 bases separating them. CDR3 amino acids: CASSLWGDTDTQYF. The CDR3 coding sequence is TGCGCCAGCAGCTTGTGGGGGGACACAGATACGCAGTATTTT. The full variable domain, completed using reference TRBV5-1 and TRBJ2-3, is KAGVTQTPRYLIKTRGQQVTLSCSPISGHRSVSWYQQTPGQGLQFLFEYFSETQRNKGNFPGRFSGRQFSNSRSEMNVSTLELGDSALYLCASSLWGDTDTQYFGPGTRLTVL.

The rearrangement links TRBV7-3 to TRBJ1-1; D not certain. The CDR3 has 13 amino acids. Trimming pared 5 bases from V and 0 bases from J, leaving 7 bases between. The V gene's germline CDR1 is SGHTA and CDR2 FQGTGA. DNA for the CDR3: TGTGCCAGCAGCCGGACGATGAACACTGAAGCTTTCTTT. Its translation is CASSRTMNTEAFF.

This sequence joins TRBV6-1 and TRBJ2-4; maybe TRBD1 (5 bases). Germline V CDR1 and CDR2: MNHNS, SASEGT. The CDR3 runs 14 residues. Trimming removed 0 bases from V and 7 bases from J, with 10 bases in between. CDR3 nucleotide sequence: TGTGCCAGCAGTGAAGCGGGGCGGCGGAACATTCAGTACTTC. Amino acids: CASSEAGRRNIQYF.

The chain is built from TRBV10-1 and TRBJ2-7; possibly TRBD2 for D (6 bases). The CDR3 consists of 15 residues. V dropped 5 bases and J dropped 2 bases, with 16 bases sitting between them. CDR1 is WNHNN and CDR2 is SYGVQD in the germline V gene (reference sequence). The CDR3 DNA is TGCGCCAGCAGTCCTGGGGGGACGCTAGCCTACGAGCAGTACTTC. Its translation: CASSPGGTLAYEQYF.

The rearrangement links TRBV19 to TRBJ2-7, with 9 bases that match TRBD1. Trimming removed 5 bases from V and 2 bases from J; junction bases left unmatched: 10. The germline CDR1 and CDR2 sequences are LNHDA and SQIVND (reference sequence). This CDR3 is built from 16 residues. The CDR3 is CASSSTGGAFTYEQYF. CDR3 DNA sequence: TGTGCCAGTAGTTCTACAGGGGGCGCATTCACCTACGAGCAGTACTTC. Full variable domain (remainder filled in from reference TRBV19 and TRBJ2-7): DGGITQSPKYLFRKEGQNVTLSCEQNLNHDAMYWYRQDPGQGLRLIYYSQIVNDFQKGDIAEGYSVSREKKESFPLTVTSAQKNPTAFYLCASSSTGGAFTYEQYFGPGTRLTVT.

V and J are TRBV5-1 and TRBJ2-5; D could derive from TRBD1 or TRBD2 (5 bases each). CDR1 and CDR2 (germline): SGHRS, YFSETQ. This CDR3 region has 15 residues. V was clipped by 0 bases and J by 3 bases, with 12 bases between them. CDR3 residues: CASSLGPGSEETQYF. DNA for the CDR3: TGCGCCAGCAGCTTGGGGCCAGGGAGCGAAGAGACCCAGTACTTC.

Worth noting for this clone: This sample also contains other DNA sequences that code for the same CDR3. V is TRBV2 and J is TRBJ1-3; D remains ambiguous. Looked up from germline, CDR1 is SNHLY and CDR2 is FYNNEI. The CDR3 consists of 14 residues. V gave up 4 bases and J gave up 0 bases, with 7 bases separating them. The DNA for the CDR3 is TGTGCCAGCAGTGGACGGACCTCTGGAAACACCATATATTTT. Residues: CASSGRTSGNTIYF.

The rearrangement links TRBV18 to TRBJ2-1; the D is unclear. V was shortened by 0 bases and J by 6 bases, with 6 bases between the two germline ends. Germline V gene lookup returns CDR1 KGHSH and CDR2 LQKENI. The CDR3 is made up of 13 amino acids. The DNA of the CDR3 is TGTGCCAGCTCACCACCGGAGAGCAATGAGCAGTTCTTC. Translation: CASSPPESNEQFF.

The chain is built from TRBV2 and TRBJ1-6, with D perhaps TRBD1 (6 bases). Trimming took off 10 bases at V and 7 bases at J, with 17 bases between the two ends. The CDR3 is made up of 14 amino acids. Per the germline V gene, CDR1 is SNHLY and CDR2 is FYNNEI. The chain's CDR3 is CAKGGQGGNSPLHF. The CDR3, as DNA: TGTGCCAAAGGGGGGCAGGGAGGCAATTCACCCCTCCACTTT. The variable domain in full, with the rest retrieved from reference TRBV2 and TRBJ1-6, is EPEVTQTPSHQVTQMGQEVILRCVPISNHLYFYWYRQILGQKVEFLVSFYNNEISEKSEIFDDQFSVERPDGSNFTLKIRSTKLEDSAMYFCAKGGQGGNSPLHFGNGTRLTVT.

V is TRBV11-2 and J is TRBJ2-1, with 10 bases identical to TRBD1. Looked up from germline, CDR1 is SGHAT and CDR2 is FQNNGV. The J segment lost 6 bases and the V segment lost 5 bases, leaving 10 bases of the junction unmatched. The CDR3 is 16 amino acids. The CDR3 is CASSPRTGGKVNEQFF. In DNA, the CDR3 is TGTGCCAGCAGCCCAAGGACAGGGGGGAAGGTCAATGAGCAGTTCTTC.

The genes are TRBV11-2 and TRBJ1-2, with D perhaps matching TRBD1 (5 bases). The CDR3 length is 13 residues. V lost 4 bases, J lost 2 bases, and 8 bases lay in between. The V gene's germline CDR1 is SGHAT and CDR2 FQNNGV. The CDR3 spells CASSSWGNYGYTF. The CDR3 DNA is TGTGCCAGCAGCTCGTGGGGGAACTATGGCTACACCTTC.

Remarks on this clone: The sample holds other DNA sequences that translate to the same CDR3. The gene calls are TRBV5-1 and TRBJ1-6; TRBD1 is a possible D gene (5 bases). V was cut by 0 bases and J by 1 base, with 8 bases left in between. The length of the CDR3 is 16 residues. CDR1 is SGHRS and CDR2 is YFSETQ in the germline V gene. The CDR3: CASSLVQGSYNSPLHF. In DNA form, the CDR3 reads TGCGCCAGCAGCTTGGTTCAGGGATCCTATAATTCACCCCTCCACTTT.

For the CDR3, the DNA is TGTGCCAGCAGCCCCCGGGGCAGGGGGTGGTACGAGCAGTACTTC. Its translation is CASSPRGRGWYEQYF. The chain recombines TRBV11-2 with TRBJ2-7; TRBD1 matches 7 bases. This CDR3 region has 15 residues. CDR1 SGHAT and CDR2 FQNNGV come from the germline V gene. Trimming cost V 5 bases and J 4 bases; bases outside gene matches: 11. The variable domain in full, completed from reference TRBV11-2 and TRBJ2-7, reads EAGVAQSPRYKIIEKRQSVAFWCNPISGHATLYWYQQILGQGPKLLIQFQNNGVVDDSQLPKDRFSAERLKGVDSTLKIQPAKLEDSAVYLCASSPRGRGWYEQYFGPGTRLTVT.

J is TRBJ2-5 and V is TRBV30; D call uncertain. The CDR3 consists of 12 residues. V was clipped by 5 bases and J by 5 bases, with 12 bases between them. Germline CDR1 and CDR2: GTSNPN and SVGIG (reference sequence). The CDR3 region is CAWSSLTETQYF. CDR3 DNA sequence: TGTGCCTGGTCATCACTTACGGAGACCCAGTACTTC.

The chain recombines TRBV5-4 with TRBJ2-5; 15 bases align to TRBD2. V lost 0 bases to trimming and J lost 5 bases; unmatched junction nucleotides: 2. The CDR3 length is 16 residues. Germline V lookup: CDR1 SGHNT, CDR2 YYREEE (reference sequence). The CDR3 is CASSLGTSGGVETQYF. CDR3 in DNA: TGTGCCAGCAGCTTGGGGACTAGCGGGGGGGTGGAGACCCAGTACTTC.

V gene TRBV7-9 combines with J gene TRBJ2-3, with a possible D match to TRBD2 (6 bases). V dropped 11 bases and J dropped 4 bases, with 10 bases sitting between them. The CDR3 has 11 residues. Germline assignment: CDR1 SEHNR and CDR2 FQNEAQ (reference sequence). The CDR3 reads CAGQRADTQYF. The CDR3 bases are TGTGCCGGCCAGCGGGCAGATACGCAGTATTTT.

For this clone: This sample also contains other DNA sequences that code for the same CDR3. This sequence joins TRBV5-4 and TRBJ1-1; 7 nucleotides align to TRBD1. The CDR3 sequence is 15 residues long. V shed 0 bases, J shed 0 bases, and the junction held 2 bases outside the gene matches. Germline assignment: CDR1 SGHNT and CDR2 YYREEE (reference sequence). In DNA, the CDR3 is TGTGCCAGCAGCTTGGGGGGACAGATGAACACTGAAGCTTTCTTT. This codes for CASSLGGQMNTEAFF. The full variable domain, completed using reference TRBV5-4 and TRBJ1-1, is ETGVTQSPTHLIKTRGQQVTLRCSSQSGHNTVSWYQQALGQGPQFIFQYYREEENGRGNFPPRFSGLQFPNYSSELNVNALELDDSALYLCASSLGGQMNTEAFFGQGTRLTVV.

The V and J genes are TRBV2 and TRBJ2-7; TRBD2 matches at 15 bases. CDR3 size: 17 residues. J was trimmed by 3 bases and V by 6 bases; bases with no gene match: 9. Germline V gives CDR1 SNHLY, CDR2 FYNNEI. In DNA, the CDR3 is TGTGCCAGCAGAGGAGGGACTAGCGGGGGGATCCACTACGAGCAGTACTTC. Translating gives CASRGGTSGGIHYEQYF.

The rearrangement links TRBV10-3 to TRBJ2-1; 10 nucleotides line up with TRBD2. The CDR3 covers 15 residues. V lost 4 bases, J lost 6 bases, and 6 bases stayed unmatched. Germline CDR1 ENHRY, CDR2 SYGVKD. The CDR3 DNA sequence: TGTGCCATCAGTGCCGGACTAGCGGCTATCAATGAGCAGTTCTTC. This translates into CAISAGLAAINEQFF.

This clone showed up just once. The rearrangement joins TRBV27 to TRBJ2-5; 12 nucleotides line up with TRBD1. CDR1 is MNHEY, CDR2 SMNVEV, per germline (reference sequence). V dropped 6 bases and J dropped 4; count of bases not matched to a gene: 3. The CDR3 sequence is 14 residues long. The CDR3 nucleotides are TGTGCCAGCAGGGGGACAGGGGGCAGAGAGACCCAGTACTTC. Translated, it gives CASRGTGGRETQYF.

The chain recombines TRBV27 with TRBJ1-1; D unresolved. Germline V gene data show CDR1 as MNHEY and CDR2 as SMNVEV (reference sequence). The CDR3 is made up of 13 amino acids. Trimming shortened V by 3 bases and J by 2 bases, and 7 bases separated the two germline ends. The DNA for the CDR3 is TGTGCCAGCAGTTTGCGTCTAAACACTGAAGCTTTCTTT. Translation: CASSLRLNTEAFF.

CDR3 protein: CASSSGQGTVTPLRETQYF. Written as DNA, the CDR3 is TGTGCCAGCAGCTCCGGGCAGGGTACAGTAACGCCGCTCCGCGAGACCCAGTACTTC. The gene calls are TRBV7-9 and TRBJ2-5; D perhaps matches TRBD1 (5 bases). This CDR3 region has 19 residues. Trimming pared 4 bases from V and 5 bases from J, leaving 29 bases between. Germline-derived CDR1 and CDR2 are SEHNR and FQNEAQ (reference sequence).

The chain couples TRBV7-2 to TRBJ2-1, with D unresolved. Trimming cost V 5 bases and J 1 base, with 9 bases left between them. Germline lookup yields CDR1 SGHTA and CDR2 FQGNSA. The CDR3 runs 14 residues. CDR3 sequence: CASSPPRSYNEQFF. Written as DNA, the CDR3 is TGTGCCAGCAGCCCCCCTAGATCCTACAATGAGCAGTTCTTC. Combining the CDR3 with reference TRBV7-2 and TRBJ2-1 gives the whole variable domain GAGVSQSPSNKVTEKGKDVELRCDPISGHTALYWYRQSLGQGLEFLIYFQGNSAPDKSGLPSDRFSAERTGGSVSTLTIQRTQQEDSAVYLCASSPPRSYNEQFFGPGTRLTVL.

The V gene is TRBV5-4, the J gene TRBJ2-3, with D uncertain. The germline gives CDR1 SGHNT, CDR2 YYREEE (reference sequence). Trimming removed 0 bases at V and 4 bases at J, with 9 bases between. The CDR3 has 14 amino acids. The CDR3 coding sequence is TGTGCCAGCAGCTTGGCGGGCCTCTCAGATACGCAGTATTTT. Its protein is CASSLAGLSDTQYF.